This paragraph reports one T cell receptor beta chain. This sample was included in a study of blood T cell repertoires in COVID-19. Study background: Sources were T cells, B-cell-depleted T cells, or PBMCs; the material itself was cDNA or gDNA.

In the original analysis: Cell counts per sample came from amplifying reference gene primers. Sequenced by immunoSEQ multiplex PCR; TCRdb stores in-frame clones only, minus some. D and trimming come from the DNA, and the V and J calls and clone size come from that table. This sample yields over 250,000 clones, of which roughly 85% are seen a single time; around 5% belongs to the top ten. Across 20 to 25 US areas, participants ranged in age from roughly 18 to 89 years. This receptor was taken from a man aged 40-49 years who had been exposed to COVID-19. The sequenced material came from PBMCs or T cells enriched from blood (not recorded which).

CDR3 DNA sequence: TGTGCCAGCAGCCGGGGGGAGGGACAGCCCCAGCATTTT. This encodes CASSRGEGQPQHF. The chain is built from TRBV14 and TRBJ1-5; D is possibly TRBD1 (5 bases). Germline V gene sequence: CDR1 SGHDN, CDR2 FVKESK. The CDR3 is made up of 13 amino acids. The V gene lost 4 bases and the J gene lost 7 bases, with 11 bases spanning the gap.